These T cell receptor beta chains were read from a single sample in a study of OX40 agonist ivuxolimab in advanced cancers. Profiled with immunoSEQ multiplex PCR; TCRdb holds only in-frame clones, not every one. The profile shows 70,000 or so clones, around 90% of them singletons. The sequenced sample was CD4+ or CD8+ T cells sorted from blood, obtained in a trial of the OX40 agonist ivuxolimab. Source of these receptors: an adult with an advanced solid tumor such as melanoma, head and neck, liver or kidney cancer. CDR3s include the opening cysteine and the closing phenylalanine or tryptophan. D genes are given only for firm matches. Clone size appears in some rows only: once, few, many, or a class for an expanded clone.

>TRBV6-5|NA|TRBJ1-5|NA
TGTGCCAGCAGCCTAGAGTTTTGGCCCCAGCATTTT
CASSLEFWPQHF
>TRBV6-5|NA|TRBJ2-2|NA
TGTGCCAGCAGTTACAGCCCCGACATAAACACCGGGGAGCTGTTTTTT
CASSYSPDINTGELFF
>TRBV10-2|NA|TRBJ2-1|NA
TGCGCCAGCAGGGCTAGTGTCTCCTACAATGAGCAGTTCTTC
CASRASVSYNEQFF
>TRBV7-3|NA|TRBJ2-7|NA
TGTGCCAGCAGCTCCCCTTGGGCTAGCTCAGACTTTAAGCAGTACTTC
CASSSPWASSDFKQYF
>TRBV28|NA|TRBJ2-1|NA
TGTGCCAGCAGTTTACAAGACTACGGAAGCCTCCCGTTCTTC
CASSLQDYGSLPFF
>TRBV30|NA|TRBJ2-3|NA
TGTGCCTGGAGTGCGGGGACCACAGATACGCAGTATTTT
CAWSAGTTDTQYF
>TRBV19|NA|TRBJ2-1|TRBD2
TGTGCCAGTAGTATAGGGGGACTAGCGGGAAATCAGTTCTTC
CASSIGGLAGNQFF
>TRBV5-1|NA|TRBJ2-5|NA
TGCGCCAGCAGCTTGGGGGCTAGCAGCCAAGAGACCCAGTACTTC
CASSLGASSQETQYF
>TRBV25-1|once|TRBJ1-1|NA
TGTGCCAGCAGTCGGGGAAGGACTGAAGCTTTCTTT
CASSRGRTEAFF
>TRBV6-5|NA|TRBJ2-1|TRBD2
TGTGCCAGCCTGACTAGCGGGAGAAGTGGTGAGCAGTTCTTC
CASLTSGRSGEQFF
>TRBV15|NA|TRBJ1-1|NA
TGTGCCACCAGCAGAGGAGGAGGGACGAACACTGAAGCTTTCTTT
CATSRGGGTNTEAFF
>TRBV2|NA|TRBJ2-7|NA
TGTGCCAGCATCTTAGGGGAGGCCCCCTCCGAGCAGTACTTC
CASILGEAPSEQYF
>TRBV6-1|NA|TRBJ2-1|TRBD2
TGTGCCAGCAGTGTTACCCTAGCGGGATATGAGCAGTTCTTC
CASSVTLAGYEQFF
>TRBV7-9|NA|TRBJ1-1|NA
TGTGCCAGCAGCTTCTGGGGTAACACTGAAGCTTTCTTT
CASSFWGNTEAFF
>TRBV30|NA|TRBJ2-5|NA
TGTGCCTGGAGTGTGGGCACTCGAGAGACCCAGTACTTC
CAWSVGTRETQYF
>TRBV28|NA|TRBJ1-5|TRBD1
TGTGCCAGCAGTGCGCACGGACAGGGAGGGAGTCAGCCCCAGCATTTT
CASSAHGQGGSQPQHF
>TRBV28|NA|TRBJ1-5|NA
TGTGCCAGCATTAACTCTGGGGGCAATCAGCCCCAGCATTTT
CASINSGGNQPQHF
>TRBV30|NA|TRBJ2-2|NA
TGTGCCTGGAGTGAAGGGTACACCGGGGAGCTGTTTTTT
CAWSEGYTGELFF
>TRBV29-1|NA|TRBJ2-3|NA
TGCAGCGTTGAAGAACAGGGCACAGATACGCAGTATTTT
CSVEEQGTDTQYF
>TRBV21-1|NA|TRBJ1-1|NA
TGTGCCAGCAGCAAAGTAGGGCCAGGGGGCGAAGCTTTCTTT
CASSKVGPGGEAFF
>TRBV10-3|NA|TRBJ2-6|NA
TGTGCCACGGAGAGGCCTGGGGCCAACGTCCTGACTTTC
CATERPGANVLTF
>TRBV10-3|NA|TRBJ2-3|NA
TGTGCCATCAGTGAAAGGGTGGGGAAGACAGATACGCAGTATTTT
CAISERVGKTDTQYF
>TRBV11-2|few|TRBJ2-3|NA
TGTGCCAGCAGCCGCCCGGGGTTGAATACGCAGTATTTT
CASSRPGLNTQYF
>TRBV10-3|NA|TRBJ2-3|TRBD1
TGTGCCATCAGTGAGTCGGCAGGGGGCGCGACAGATACGCAGTATTTT
CAISESAGGATDTQYF
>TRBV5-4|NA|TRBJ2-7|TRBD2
TGTGCCAGCAGCTGGGGAGGACAGGGCTGGACTAGCGGGAGTTACGAGCAGTACTTC
CASSWGGQGWTSGSYEQYF